This T cell receptor (beta chain) was retrieved from a study of blood T cell repertoires in COVID-19. Study as a whole: Whether acute or convalescent, the COVID-19 samples came from the United States, Italy and Spain.

CDR3 length: 14 amino acids. The V gene's germline CDR1 is MNHEY and CDR2 SVGAGI. V dropped 4 bases and J dropped 7; count of bases not matched to a gene: 10. The protocol was immunoSEQ multiplex PCR, while the TCRdb copy is restricted to in-frame clones and leaves out a portion. Of about 200,000 clones detected, roughly nine tenths appear once; the ten largest clones hold 0.6% to 0.9%. This chain links TRBV6-5 with TRBJ2-7; 7 nucleotides agree with TRBD1. This clonotype was sampled from a woman in her seventies with acute or convalescent COVID-19. Sequencing was done on a sample of peripheral blood. The DNA of the CDR3 is TGTGCCAGCAGTTTAACAGGGGATGGGTGGGAGCAGTACTTC. This sequence encodes CASSLTGDGWEQYF.